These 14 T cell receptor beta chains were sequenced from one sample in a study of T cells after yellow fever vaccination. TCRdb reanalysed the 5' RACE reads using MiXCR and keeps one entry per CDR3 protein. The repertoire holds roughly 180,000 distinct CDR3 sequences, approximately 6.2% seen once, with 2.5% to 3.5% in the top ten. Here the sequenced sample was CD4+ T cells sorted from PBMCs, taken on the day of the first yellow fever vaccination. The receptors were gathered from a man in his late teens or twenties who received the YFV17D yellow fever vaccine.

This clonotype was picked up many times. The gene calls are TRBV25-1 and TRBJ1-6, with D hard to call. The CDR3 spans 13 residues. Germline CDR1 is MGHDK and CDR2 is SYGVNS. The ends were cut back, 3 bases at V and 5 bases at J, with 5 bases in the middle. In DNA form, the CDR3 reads TGTGCCAGCAGTGAGCAGGATAATTCACCCCTCCACTTT. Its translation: CASSEQDNSPLHF.

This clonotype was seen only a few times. The DNA for the CDR3 is TGTGCCAGCAGTTTAGCAAGCTTCCAAGAGACCCAGTACTTC. Protein: CASSLASFQETQYF. The chain recombines TRBV12-3 or TRBV12-4 with TRBJ2-5; D is unclear. The CDR3 has 14 residues. V lost 0 bases, J lost 1 base, and 6 bases lay in between.

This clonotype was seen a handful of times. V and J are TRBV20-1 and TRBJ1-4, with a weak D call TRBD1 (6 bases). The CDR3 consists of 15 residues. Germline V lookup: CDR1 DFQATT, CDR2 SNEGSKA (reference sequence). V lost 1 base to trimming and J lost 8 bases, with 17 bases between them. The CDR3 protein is CSARAPTGGGEKLFF. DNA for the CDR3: TGCAGTGCTAGAGCTCCGACAGGCGGAGGGGAAAAACTGTTTTTT.

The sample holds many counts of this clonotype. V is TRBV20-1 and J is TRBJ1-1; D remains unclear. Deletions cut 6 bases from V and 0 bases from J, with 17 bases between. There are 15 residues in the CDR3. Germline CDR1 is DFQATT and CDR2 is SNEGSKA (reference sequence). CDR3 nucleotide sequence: TGCAGTGCGAGACGTCCGGGGAGCATGAACACTGAAGCTTTCTTT. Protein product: CSARRPGSMNTEAFF.

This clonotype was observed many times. CDR3 residues: CASSLATRGNEQYF. The CDR3 DNA reads as TGCGCCAGCAGCTTGGCCACAAGGGGCAACGAGCAGTACTTC. V gene TRBV5-1 combines with J gene TRBJ2-7; a possible D gene is TRBD1 (5 bases). The CDR3 covers 14 residues. Trimming pared 0 bases from V and 5 bases from J, leaving 12 bases between. Germline V gene lookup returns CDR1 SGHRS and CDR2 YFSETQ.

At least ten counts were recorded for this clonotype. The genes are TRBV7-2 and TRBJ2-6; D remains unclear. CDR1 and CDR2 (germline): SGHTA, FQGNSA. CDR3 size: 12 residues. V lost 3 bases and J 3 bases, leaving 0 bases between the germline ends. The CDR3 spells CASSFGANVLTF. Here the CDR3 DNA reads TGTGCCAGCAGCTTTGGGGCCAACGTCCTGACTTTC.

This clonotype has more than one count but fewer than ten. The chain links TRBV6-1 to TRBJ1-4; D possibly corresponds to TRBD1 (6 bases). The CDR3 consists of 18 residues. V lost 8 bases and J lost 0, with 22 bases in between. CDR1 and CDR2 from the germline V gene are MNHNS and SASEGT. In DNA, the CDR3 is TGTGCCAGCTGTCGGCAGGGTAGGGGGTATGCAACTAATGAAAAACTGTTTTTT. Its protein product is CASCRQGRGYATNEKLFF.

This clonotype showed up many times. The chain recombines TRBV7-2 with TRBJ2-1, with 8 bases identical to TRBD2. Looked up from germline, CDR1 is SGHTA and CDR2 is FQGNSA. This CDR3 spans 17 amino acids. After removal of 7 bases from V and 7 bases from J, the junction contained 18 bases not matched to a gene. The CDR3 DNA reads TGTGCCAGCAACCACCTCCCTTCCGGGGGGGCCGGGAATGAGCAGTTCTTC. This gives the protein CASNHLPSGGAGNEQFF. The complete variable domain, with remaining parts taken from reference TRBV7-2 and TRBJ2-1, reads GAGVSQSPSNKVTEKGKDVELRCDPISGHTALYWYRQSLGQGLEFLIYFQGNSAPDKSGLPSDRFSAERTGGSVSTLTIQRTQQEDSAVYLCASNHLPSGGAGNEQFFGPGTRLTVL.

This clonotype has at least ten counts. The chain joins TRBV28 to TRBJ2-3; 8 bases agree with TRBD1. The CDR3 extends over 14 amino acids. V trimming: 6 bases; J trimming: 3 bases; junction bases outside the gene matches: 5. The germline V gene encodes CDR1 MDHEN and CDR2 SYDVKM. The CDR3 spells CASRSGGFTDTQYF. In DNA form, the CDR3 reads TGTGCCAGCAGATCAGGGGGCTTTACAGATACGCAGTATTTT.

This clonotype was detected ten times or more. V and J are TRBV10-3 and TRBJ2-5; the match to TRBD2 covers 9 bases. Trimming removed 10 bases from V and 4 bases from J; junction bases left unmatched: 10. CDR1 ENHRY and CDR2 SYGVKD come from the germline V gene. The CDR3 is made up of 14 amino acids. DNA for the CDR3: TGTGCCACCCAATTAGCGGGGGCGACAGAGACCCAGTACTTC. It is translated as CATQLAGATETQYF.

CDR3: CASSLARTGVSPLHF. Here the CDR3 DNA reads TGTGCCAGCAGCTTGGCCAGGACAGGGGTTTCACCCCTCCACTTT. V usage is TRBV5-4 and J usage is TRBJ1-6, with TRBD1 matching over 9 bases. Germline CDR1 and CDR2: SGHNT and YYREEE (reference sequence). This CDR3 has 15 amino acids. The ends lost 0 bases at V and 9 bases at J; junction bases unmatched: 4. Variable domain in full (rest from reference TRBV5-4 and TRBJ1-6): ETGVTQSPTHLIKTRGQQVTLRCSSQSGHNTVSWYQQALGQGPQFIFQYYREEENGRGNFPPRFSGLQFPNYSSELNVNALELDDSALYLCASSLARTGVSPLHFGNGTRLTVT.

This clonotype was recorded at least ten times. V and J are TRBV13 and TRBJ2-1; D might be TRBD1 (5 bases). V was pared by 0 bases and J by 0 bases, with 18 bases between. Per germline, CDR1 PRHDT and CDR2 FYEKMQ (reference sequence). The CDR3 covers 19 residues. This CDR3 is CASSLGGASALSSYNEQFF. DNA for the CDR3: TGTGCCAGCAGCTTAGGTGGGGCCAGCGCACTCAGCTCCTACAATGAGCAGTTCTTC. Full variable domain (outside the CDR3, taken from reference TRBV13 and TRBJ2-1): AAGVIQSPRHLIKEKRETATLKCYPIPRHDTVYWYQQGPGQDPQFLISFYEKMQSDKGSIPDRFSAQQFSDYHSELNMSSLELGDSALYFCASSLGGASALSSYNEQFFGPGTRLTVL.

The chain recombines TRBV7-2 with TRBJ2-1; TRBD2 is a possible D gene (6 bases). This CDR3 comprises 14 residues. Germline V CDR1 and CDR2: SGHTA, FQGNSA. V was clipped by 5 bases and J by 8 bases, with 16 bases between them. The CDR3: CASSRRGFGDEQFF. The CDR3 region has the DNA TGTGCCAGCAGCCGTCGGGGGTTTGGGGATGAGCAGTTCTTC.

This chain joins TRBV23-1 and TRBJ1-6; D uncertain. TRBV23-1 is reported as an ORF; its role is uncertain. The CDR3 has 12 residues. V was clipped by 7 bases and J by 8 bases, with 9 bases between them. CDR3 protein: CASKWTHSPLHF. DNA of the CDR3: TGCGCCAGCAAATGGACCCATTCACCCCTCCACTTT.